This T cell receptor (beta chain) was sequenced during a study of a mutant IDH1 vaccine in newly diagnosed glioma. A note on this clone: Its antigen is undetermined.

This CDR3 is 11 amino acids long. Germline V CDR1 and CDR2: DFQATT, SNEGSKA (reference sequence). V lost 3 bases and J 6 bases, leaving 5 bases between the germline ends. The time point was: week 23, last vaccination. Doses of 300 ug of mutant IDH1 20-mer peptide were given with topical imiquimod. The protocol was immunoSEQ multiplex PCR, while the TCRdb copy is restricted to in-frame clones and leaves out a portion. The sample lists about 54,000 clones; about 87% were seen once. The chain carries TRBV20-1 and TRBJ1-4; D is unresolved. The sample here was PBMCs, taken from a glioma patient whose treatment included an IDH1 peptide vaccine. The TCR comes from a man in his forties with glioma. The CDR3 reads CSARGDEKLFF. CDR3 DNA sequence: TGCAGTGCTAGGGGTGATGAAAAACTGTTTTTT.